This passage covers 30 T cell receptor beta chains from one sample sequenced in a study of shared clonotypes between healthy human individuals. Naive CD8 cells lacked CD45RO, underwent positive selection for CCR7 and left out terminally differentiated effector memory CD45RA+ cells. The method was immunoSEQ multiplex PCR; TCRdb's version includes in-frame clones alone and lacks a portion of them. Among 1.5 million to 2.5 million clones listed, roughly 95% were seen once. Sequenced material: naive CD8+ T cells sorted from blood. These receptors were taken from a man aged 18 to 30 in good health.

The chain carries TRBV6-1 and TRBJ2-1; D is perhaps TRBD2 (5 bases). Looked up from germline, CDR1 is MNHNS and CDR2 is SASEGT. The V and J ends lost 3 bases and 8 bases respectively, with 14 bases between them. This CDR3 is 14 amino acids long. CDR3 residues: CASSDPTGWYEQFF. The CDR3 DNA is TGTGCCAGCAGTGATCCCACGGGATGGTATGAGCAGTTCTTC.

The V and J genes are TRBV18 and TRBJ1-5; D is unclear. The germline V gene has CDR1 KGHSH and CDR2 LQKENI. V lost 8 bases and J lost 1, with 12 bases in between. The CDR3 is made up of 14 amino acids. In DNA, the CDR3 is TGTGCCAGCGCCGAAGGTGGAAGCAATCAGCCCCAGCATTTT. This gives the protein CASAEGGSNQPQHF.

V and J are TRBV7-9 and TRBJ2-1; unclear D gene. Trimming took off 5 bases at V and 3 bases at J, with 5 bases between the two ends. Germline V gene data show CDR1 as SEHNR and CDR2 as FQNEAQ (reference sequence). The CDR3 has 12 amino acids. The CDR3 is CASSDYYNEQFF. The DNA of the CDR3 is TGTGCCAGCAGCGATTACTACAATGAGCAGTTCTTC.

The rearrangement joins TRBV5-4 to TRBJ2-5; 13 bases fit TRBD2. The CDR3 contains 16 residues. J was trimmed by 5 bases and V by 4 bases; bases with no gene match: 8. From germline, CDR1 is SGHNT and CDR2 YYREEE (reference sequence). The CDR3 coding sequence is TGTGCCAGCAGCCTCGGACTAGCGGGAGATGATGAGACCCAGTACTTC. Its protein product is CASSLGLAGDDETQYF.

V gene TRBV5-6 combines with J gene TRBJ1-5, with a possible D match to TRBD1 (5 bases). This CDR3 region has 14 residues. CDR1 is SGHDT, CDR2 YYEEEE, per germline. V lost 4 bases and J lost 2, with 10 bases in between. CDR3 protein: CASSTLGGNQPQHF. The CDR3 DNA reads TGTGCCAGCAGCACCCTAGGGGGCAATCAGCCCCAGCATTTT.

V is TRBV10-2 and J is TRBJ1-2, with TRBD1 matching over 7 bases. CDR1 and CDR2 from the germline V gene are WSHSY and SAAADI. With 2 bases clipped from V and 4 bases from J, the junction kept 4 bases outside the gene matches. This CDR3 is 14 amino acids long. The CDR3 DNA is TGCGCCAGCAGTGAGGGACAGGTATTCTATGGCTACACCTTC. Its translation: CASSEGQVFYGYTF.

The genes are TRBV29-1 and TRBJ1-2; TRBD1 matches at 9 bases. V was pared by 7 bases and J by 2 bases, with 17 bases of the junction left unmatched. Per the germline V gene, CDR1 is SQVTM and CDR2 is ANQGSEA. The CDR3 is 17 residues long. The CDR3 spells CSARTPGQGGRNYGYTF. CDR3 DNA sequence: TGCAGCGCCCGAACGCCGGGACAGGGAGGTAGAAACTATGGCTACACCTTC.

Worth noting for this clone: Other DNA sequences of this sample code for an identical CDR3. V gene TRBV7-9 combines with J gene TRBJ2-7, with D unclear. V was clipped by 1 base and J by 3 bases, with 7 bases between them. The germline gives CDR1 SEHNR, CDR2 FQNEAQ (reference sequence). The CDR3 is 13 amino acids. In nucleotides, the CDR3 is TGTGCCAGCAGCTTAGGTATTGGCTACGAGCAGTACTTC. Protein product: CASSLGIGYEQYF.

V and J are TRBV2 and TRBJ2-7; weak D call: TRBD2 (5 bases). V was trimmed by 5 bases and J by 6 bases, leaving 17 bases between them. This CDR3 region has 14 residues. CDR1 is SNHLY and CDR2 is FYNNEI in the germline V gene. This CDR3 reads CASSTTGVIGEQYF. The CDR3 coding sequence is TGTGCCAGCAGTACCACCGGGGTCATCGGCGAGCAGTACTTC.

The rearrangement joins TRBV5-1 to TRBJ1-6, with 12 bases aligning to TRBD1. Germline CDR1 and CDR2: SGHRS and YFSETQ. This CDR3 is 16 amino acids long. The trim removed 5 bases at V and 14 bases at J, leaving 14 bases unmatched. CDR3: CASSPPGGQGASALHF. CDR3 nucleotide sequence: TGCGCCAGCAGTCCTCCGGGGGGACAGGGGGCCTCGGCCCTCCACTTT.

The chain employs TRBV19 and TRBJ2-7; tentatively, D is TRBD2 (6 bases). The V end lost 3 bases, the J end lost 1 base, and 16 bases lay between the germline ends. The germline V gene has CDR1 LNHDA and CDR2 SQIVND (reference sequence). The CDR3 loop spans 16 amino acids. CDR3 bases: TGTGCCAGTAGTATCTCCTCCGGGGGACGATCCTACGAGCAGTACTTC. It codes for CASSISSGGRSYEQYF.

This clone was detected once. The rearrangement uses TRBV5-1 and TRBJ1-4; TRBD1 is a possible D gene (6 bases). The CDR3 runs 14 residues. V lost 4 bases and J lost 6, with 13 bases in between. Germline assignment: CDR1 SGHRS and CDR2 YFSETQ. CDR3 loop: CASSPWGQDEKLFF. CDR3 nucleotides: TGCGCCAGCAGCCCCTGGGGACAAGATGAAAAACTGTTTTTT.

This chain connects TRBV6-1 to TRBJ2-5; 7 bases are a match to TRBD2. The trim removed 1 base at V and 4 bases at J, leaving 3 bases unmatched. Germline assignment: CDR1 MNHNS and CDR2 SASEGT. CDR3 size: 14 residues. The CDR3 loop is CASSEGGSGETQYF. DNA for the CDR3: TGTGCCAGCAGTGAAGGCGGGAGTGGAGAGACCCAGTACTTC.

To note about this clone: Additional DNA sequences in this sample encode the identical CDR3. The J gene is TRBJ2-7, the V gene TRBV5-6; D uncertain. Per germline, CDR1 SGHDT and CDR2 YYEEEE. The CDR3 consists of 13 residues. Trimming removed 4 bases from V and 0 bases from J, with 8 bases in between. Written as DNA, the CDR3 is TGTGCCAGCAGCGACGGTAGCTCCTACGAGCAGTACTTC. This encodes CASSDGSSYEQYF.

This rearrangement joins TRBV5-1 to TRBJ2-1, with D tentatively TRBD1 (6 bases). V gave up 1 base and J gave up 10 bases, with 18 bases separating them. The CDR3 extends over 15 amino acids. Germline loops: CDR1 SGHRS, CDR2 YFSETQ. The CDR3 sequence: CASSLTEVGAREQFF. CDR3 DNA: TGCGCCAGCAGCTTGACCGAGGTGGGGGCGAGGGAGCAGTTCTTC.

The V and J genes are TRBV5-6 and TRBJ2-5; perhaps TRBD1 as D (6 bases). The CDR3 totals 15 residues. Per germline, CDR1 SGHDT and CDR2 YYEEEE. V was shortened by 6 bases and J by 3 bases, with 18 bases between the two germline ends. CDR3 in DNA: TGTGCCAGCACCTACCCCGGACAGCTCGAAGAGACCCAGTACTTC. This sequence encodes CASTYPGQLEETQYF.

The rearrangement joins TRBV27 to TRBJ2-7; a possible D gene is TRBD1 (6 bases). The V end was cut by 6 bases, the J end by 2 bases, with 11 bases between. Looked up from germline, CDR1 is MNHEY and CDR2 is SMNVEV (reference sequence). The CDR3 consists of 13 residues. The CDR3 region is CASRKGVTYEQYF. The CDR3 DNA is TGTGCCAGCAGGAAGGGGGTTACCTACGAGCAGTACTTC.

This rearrangement joins TRBV11-2 to TRBJ2-5; D not resolved. In germline, CDR1 is SGHAT, CDR2 FQNNGV. The CDR3 contains 13 residues. V was clipped by 0 bases and J by 5 bases, with 7 bases between them. The CDR3, as DNA: TGTGCCAGCAGCTTAGATATGTGGGAGACCCAGTACTTC. Protein: CASSLDMWETQYF.

The V call is TRBV9, the J call TRBJ1-2; D is uncertain. Trimming pared 3 bases from V and 4 bases from J, leaving 19 bases between. The CDR3 consists of 16 residues. Germline V lookup: CDR1 SGDLS, CDR2 YYNGEE. The CDR3 here is CASSGNSPPRGYGYTF. The CDR3 DNA sequence: TGTGCCAGCAGCGGCAACAGCCCTCCGCGTGGCTATGGCTACACCTTC.

The chain recombines TRBV11-1 with TRBJ1-6, with TRBD1 identical over 8 bases. Trimming took 5 bases from V and 9 from J; bases not matched to a gene: 3. This CDR3 contains 13 residues. Germline values: CDR1 SGHAT, CDR2 FQDESV (reference sequence). In nucleotides, the CDR3 is TGTGCCAGCAGCGCGGGACAGGCTTCACCCCTCCACTTT. Translating gives CASSAGQASPLHF.

CDR3 sequence reads: CASSQDQNDGYEQYF. DNA of the CDR3: TGCGCCAGCAGCCAAGATCAAAATGATGGCTACGAGCAGTACTTC. The chain employs TRBV4-1 and TRBJ2-7; no firm D call. This CDR3 contains 15 residues. V lost 0 bases and J 3 bases, leaving 12 bases between the germline ends. CDR1 MGHRA and CDR2 YSYEKL come from the germline V gene.

The rearrangement uses TRBV7-9 and TRBJ1-1; a possible D gene is TRBD1 (6 bases). With 8 bases removed from V and 5 bases from J, the gap between germline ends came to 12 bases. The CDR3 covers 12 residues. The germline gives CDR1 SEHNR, CDR2 FQNEAQ (reference sequence). The CDR3 nucleotides are TGTGCCAGCCAGTGGACAGAGACTGAAGCTTTCTTT. Translated, it gives CASQWTETEAFF.

A single count supports this clone. The rearrangement links TRBV10-3 to TRBJ2-1; 7 bases match TRBD2. In germline, CDR1 is ENHRY, CDR2 SYGVKD. Losses at the gene ends were 0 bases for V and 5 bases for J; bases not matched to a gene: 13. CDR3 length: 18 residues. The DNA for the CDR3 is TGTGCCATCAGTGAGTCGATTCGGGGGGAAGGGGCTAACAATGAGCAGTTCTTC. Translation: CAISESIRGEGANNEQFF.

The V and J genes are TRBV5-6 and TRBJ1-5; tentatively, D is TRBD1 (5 bases). CDR3 length: 16 amino acids. Trimming removed 3 bases at V and 4 bases at J, with 17 bases between. In germline, CDR1 is SGHDT, CDR2 YYEEEE. The CDR3 loop reads CASSSGWGIDNQPQHF. The CDR3 region has the DNA TGTGCCAGCAGCTCGGGATGGGGGATCGATAATCAGCCCCAGCATTTT.

The chain is built from TRBV7-2 and TRBJ1-1; no reliable D call. The CDR3 covers 14 residues. The germline gives CDR1 SGHTA, CDR2 FQGNSA. V gave up 5 bases and J gave up 3 bases, with 13 bases separating them. The CDR3 DNA follows: TGTGCCAGCAGCCTTTGGGAGGAGGACACTGAAGCTTTCTTT. This translates into CASSLWEEDTEAFF.

The V call is TRBV30, the J call TRBJ2-7; D is ambiguous. V shed 2 bases and J shed 6 bases, with 11 bases lying between them. Germline V lookup: CDR1 GTSNPN, CDR2 SVGIG (reference sequence). This CDR3 contains 12 residues. CDR3: CAWSSLSGEQYF. The CDR3, as DNA: TGTGCCTGGAGTTCTCTATCTGGCGAGCAGTACTTC.

CDR3: CASSRASGDYEQYF. The CDR3 bases are TGTGCCAGCAGTCGGGCTAGCGGGGACTACGAGCAGTACTTC. V gene TRBV2 combines with J gene TRBJ2-7; 9 bases fit TRBD2. Germline V gene lookup returns CDR1 SNHLY and CDR2 FYNNEI. The CDR3 extends over 14 amino acids. Unmatched junction bases numbered 5, after V lost 5 bases and J lost 3 bases. Full variable domain (outside the CDR3, taken from reference TRBV2 and TRBJ2-7): EPEVTQTPSHQVTQMGQEVILRCVPISNHLYFYWYRQILGQKVEFLVSFYNNEISEKSEIFDDQFSVERPDGSNFTLKIRSTKLEDSAMYFCASSRASGDYEQYFGPGTRLTVT.

This clone is a singleton in its sample. The rearrangement joins TRBV6-5 to TRBJ2-7; unclear D gene. The CDR3 runs to 12 residues. V lost 6 bases and J 7 bases, leaving 13 bases between the germline ends. The germline gives CDR1 MNHEY, CDR2 SVGAGI. CDR3 sequence reads: CASSPSHVEQYF. The CDR3 DNA reads TGTGCCAGCAGCCCCTCTCACGTGGAGCAGTACTTC.

The chain employs TRBV6-6 and TRBJ1-4; D is ambiguous. The germline V gene has CDR1 MNHNY and CDR2 SVGAGI (reference sequence). The CDR3 contains 15 residues. Deletions cut 2 bases from V and 6 bases from J, with 13 bases between. CDR3 in DNA: TGTGCCAGCAGTTACGGCGGAGACACGTATGAAAAACTGTTTTTT. Amino acid sequence: CASSYGGDTYEKLFF.

This rearrangement joins TRBV6-1 to TRBJ2-7; D might be TRBD2 (5 bases). CDR3 length: 15 residues. Germline CDR1 is MNHNS and CDR2 is SASEGT. V was trimmed by 4 bases and J by 0 bases, leaving 13 bases between them. The CDR3 sequence: CASSGETELSYEQYF. CDR3 coding DNA: TGTGCCAGCAGTGGGGAGACGGAGCTCTCCTACGAGCAGTACTTC.